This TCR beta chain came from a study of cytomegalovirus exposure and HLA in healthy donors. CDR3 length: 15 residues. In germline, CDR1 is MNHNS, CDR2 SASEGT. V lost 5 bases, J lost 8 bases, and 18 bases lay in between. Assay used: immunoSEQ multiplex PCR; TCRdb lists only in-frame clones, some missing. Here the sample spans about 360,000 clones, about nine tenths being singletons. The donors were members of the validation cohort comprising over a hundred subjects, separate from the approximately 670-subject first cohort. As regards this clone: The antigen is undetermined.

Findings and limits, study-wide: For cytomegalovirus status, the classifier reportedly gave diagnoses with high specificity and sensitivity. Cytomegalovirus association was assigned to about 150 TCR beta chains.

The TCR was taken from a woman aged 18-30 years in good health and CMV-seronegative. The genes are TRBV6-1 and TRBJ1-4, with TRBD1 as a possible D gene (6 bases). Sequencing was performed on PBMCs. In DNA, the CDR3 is TGTGCCAGCAGTTCCGGCCGGGGGGCGGGGGAAAAACTGTTTTTT. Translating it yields CASSSGRGAGEKLFF.